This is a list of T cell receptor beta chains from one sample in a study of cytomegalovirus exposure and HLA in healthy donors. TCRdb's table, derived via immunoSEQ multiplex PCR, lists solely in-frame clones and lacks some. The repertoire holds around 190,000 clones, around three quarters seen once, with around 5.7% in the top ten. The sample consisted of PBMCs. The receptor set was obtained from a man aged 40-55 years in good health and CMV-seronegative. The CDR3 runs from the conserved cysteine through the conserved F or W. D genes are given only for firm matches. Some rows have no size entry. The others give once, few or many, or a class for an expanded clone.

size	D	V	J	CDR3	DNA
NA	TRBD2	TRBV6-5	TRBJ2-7	CASSYERETGEQYF	TGTGCCAGCAGTTACGAGCGGGAAACGGGGGAGCAGTACTTC
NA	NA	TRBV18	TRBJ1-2	CASSPAGLSANYGYTF	TGTGCCAGCTCGCCTGCGGGGCTCAGCGCTAACTATGGCTACACCTTC
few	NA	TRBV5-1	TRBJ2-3	CASSYKDTQYF	TGCGCCAGCAGCTACAAAGATACGCAGTATTTT
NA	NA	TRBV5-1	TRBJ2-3	CASSSGLAARGDTQYF	TGCGCCAGCAGCTCTGGATTAGCGGCAAGGGGTGATACGCAGTATTTT
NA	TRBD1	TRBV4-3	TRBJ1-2	CASSQGGGATYGYTF	TGCGCCAGCAGCCAAGGAGGGGGCGCGACCTATGGCTACACCTTC
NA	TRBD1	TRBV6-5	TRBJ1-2	CASSETGGYGYTF	TGTGCCAGCAGCGAGACAGGGGGCTATGGCTACACCTTC
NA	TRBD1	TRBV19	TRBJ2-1	CASSRGDRRIWDEQFF	TGTGCCAGTAGTAGGGGGGACAGGCGAATTTGGGATGAGCAGTTCTTC
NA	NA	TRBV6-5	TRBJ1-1	CASSYGNINTEAFF	TGTGCCAGCAGTTACGGCAATATTAACACTGAAGCTTTCTTT
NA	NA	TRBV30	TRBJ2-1	CAWTLNNEQFF	TGTGCCTGGACCCTAAACAATGAGCAGTTCTTC
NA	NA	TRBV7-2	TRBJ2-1	CASSPGIGSEQFF	TGTGCCAGCAGCCCCGGGATCGGCAGCGAGCAGTTCTTC
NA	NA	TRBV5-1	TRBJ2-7	CASSLAGISYEQYF	TGCGCCAGCAGTCTCGCAGGGATTTCCTACGAGCAGTACTTC
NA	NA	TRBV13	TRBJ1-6	CASPVDSPLHF	TGTGCCAGCCCGGTTGATTCACCCCTCCACTTT
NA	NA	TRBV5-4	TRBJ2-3	CASRGAPTDTQYF	TGTGCCAGCCGGGGGGCCCCCACAGATACGCAGTATTTT
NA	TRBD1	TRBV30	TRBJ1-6	CAWSPGQGYSPLHF	TGTGCCTGGAGTCCTGGACAGGGTTATTCACCCCTCCACTTT
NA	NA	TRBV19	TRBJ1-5	CASSTSGISQPQHF	TGTGCCAGTAGTACGTCAGGGATTTCTCAGCCCCAGCATTTT
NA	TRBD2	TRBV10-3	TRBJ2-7	CAISASTSGDYEQYF	TGTGCCATCAGTGCCTCGACTAGCGGAGACTACGAGCAGTACTTC
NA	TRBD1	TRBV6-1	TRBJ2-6	CASSGVGQGSSGANVLTF	TGTGCCAGCAGTGGGGTAGGACAGGGTTCTTCTGGGGCCAACGTCCTGACTTTC
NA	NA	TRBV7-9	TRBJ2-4	CASSLVQGLGNIQYF	TGTGCCAGCAGCTTAGTTCAGGGGCTGGGAAACATTCAGTACTTC
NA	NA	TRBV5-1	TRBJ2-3	CASSLEHRGTDTQYF	TGCGCCAGCAGCTTGGAACACCGGGGGACAGATACGCAGTATTTT
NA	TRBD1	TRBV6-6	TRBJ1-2	CASSLPDRAGGYTF	TGTGCCAGCAGTTTACCGGACAGGGCGGGTGGCTACACCTTC
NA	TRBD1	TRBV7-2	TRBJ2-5	CASSLTGGETQYF	TGTGCCAGCAGCTTGACAGGGGGCGAGACCCAGTACTTC
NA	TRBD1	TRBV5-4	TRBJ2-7	CASSPRTGEGVEQYF	TGTGCCAGCAGCCCCCGGACAGGGGAGGGTGTCGAGCAGTACTTC
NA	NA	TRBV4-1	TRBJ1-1	CASSPRETPEAFF	TGCGCCAGCAGCCCACGGGAAACTCCTGAAGCTTTCTTT
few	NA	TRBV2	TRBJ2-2	CASSLQGINTGELFF	TGTGCCAGCAGTTTACAGGGAATTAACACCGGGGAGCTGTTTTTT
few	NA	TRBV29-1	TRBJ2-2	CSVTLGAGELFF	TGCAGCGTAACCCTCGGGGCCGGGGAGCTGTTTTTT
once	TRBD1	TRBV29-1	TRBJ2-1	CSVEGADRPYNEQFF	TGCAGCGTTGAAGGCGCGGACAGGCCATACAATGAGCAGTTCTTC
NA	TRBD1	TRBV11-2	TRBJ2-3	CASSFIGQGTDTQYF	TGTGCCAGCAGCTTTATCGGACAGGGCACAGATACGCAGTATTTT
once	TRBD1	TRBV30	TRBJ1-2	CAAFTKGAGYTF	TGTGCCGCATTCACAAAGGGGGCTGGCTACACCTTC
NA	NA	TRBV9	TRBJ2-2	CASSVTGGGFRGELFF	TGTGCCAGCAGCGTGACAGGCGGGGGATTTCGAGGGGAGCTGTTTTTT
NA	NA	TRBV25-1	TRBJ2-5	CASSESPSRGPGETQYF	TGTGCCAGCAGTGAAAGCCCCTCTAGGGGCCCAGGAGAGACCCAGTACTTC
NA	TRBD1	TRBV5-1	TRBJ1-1	CASGRQGAEKSTFF	TGCGCCAGCGGCCGACAGGGGGCGGAAAAATCGACTTTCTTT
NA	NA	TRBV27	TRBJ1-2	CASSETATNYGYTF	TGTGCCAGCAGCGAGACAGCTACTAACTATGGCTACACCTTC
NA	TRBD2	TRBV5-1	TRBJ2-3	CASNPGGSGGDTQYF	TGCGCCAGCAATCCCGGCGGGAGCGGGGGAGATACGCAGTATTTT
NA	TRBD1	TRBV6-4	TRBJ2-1	CASSLGTGFVSTEQFF	TGTGCCAGCAGTCTGGGGACAGGGTTTGTCTCAACCGAGCAGTTCTTC
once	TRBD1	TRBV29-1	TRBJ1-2	CSVIRDRGLLNYGYTF	TGCAGCGTGATCCGGGACAGGGGGCTTCTCAACTATGGCTACACCTTC
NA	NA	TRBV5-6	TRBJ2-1	CASRRVGNEQFF	TGTGCCAGCAGGCGGGTGGGAAATGAGCAGTTCTTC
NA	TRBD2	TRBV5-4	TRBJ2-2	CASSSGRGGTGELFF	TGTGCCAGCAGCTCTGGACGGGGAGGGACCGGGGAGCTGTTTTTT
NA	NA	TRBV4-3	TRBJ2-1	CASSQDSSPYGGYNEQFF	TGCGCCAGCAGCCAAGATAGCTCCCCCTACGGCGGTTACAATGAGCAGTTCTTC
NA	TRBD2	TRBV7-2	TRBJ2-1	CASSSRGLAGVHNEQFF	TGTGCCAGCAGCTCCAGGGGACTAGCGGGGGTACACAATGAGCAGTTCTTC
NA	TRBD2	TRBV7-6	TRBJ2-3	CASSYKTSDGDTQYF	TGTGCCAGCAGCTACAAAACTAGCGACGGAGATACGCAGTATTTT
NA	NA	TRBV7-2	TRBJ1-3	CASSPGGDLFGNTIYF	TGTGCCAGCAGCCCCGGCGGGGACCTCTTTGGAAACACCATATATTTT
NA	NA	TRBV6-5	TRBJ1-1	CASSSLQGSGNTEAFF	TGTGCCAGCAGTTCACTTCAGGGGTCGGGGAACACTGAAGCTTTCTTT
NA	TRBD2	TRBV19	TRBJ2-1	CASSIDSGGGSYNEQFF	TGTGCCAGTAGTATAGATAGCGGGGGCGGTTCCTACAATGAGCAGTTCTTC
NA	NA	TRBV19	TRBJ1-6	CASSPPPENSPLHF	TGTGCCAGTAGTCCCCCCCCCGAGAATTCACCCCTCCACTTT
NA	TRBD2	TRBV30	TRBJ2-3	CAWSKSGVTDTQYF	TGTGCCTGGAGTAAAAGCGGGGTCACAGATACGCAGTATTTT
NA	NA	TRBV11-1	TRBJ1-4	CASSLQGGNEKLFF	TGTGCCAGCAGCTTACAAGGGGGAAATGAAAAACTGTTTTTT